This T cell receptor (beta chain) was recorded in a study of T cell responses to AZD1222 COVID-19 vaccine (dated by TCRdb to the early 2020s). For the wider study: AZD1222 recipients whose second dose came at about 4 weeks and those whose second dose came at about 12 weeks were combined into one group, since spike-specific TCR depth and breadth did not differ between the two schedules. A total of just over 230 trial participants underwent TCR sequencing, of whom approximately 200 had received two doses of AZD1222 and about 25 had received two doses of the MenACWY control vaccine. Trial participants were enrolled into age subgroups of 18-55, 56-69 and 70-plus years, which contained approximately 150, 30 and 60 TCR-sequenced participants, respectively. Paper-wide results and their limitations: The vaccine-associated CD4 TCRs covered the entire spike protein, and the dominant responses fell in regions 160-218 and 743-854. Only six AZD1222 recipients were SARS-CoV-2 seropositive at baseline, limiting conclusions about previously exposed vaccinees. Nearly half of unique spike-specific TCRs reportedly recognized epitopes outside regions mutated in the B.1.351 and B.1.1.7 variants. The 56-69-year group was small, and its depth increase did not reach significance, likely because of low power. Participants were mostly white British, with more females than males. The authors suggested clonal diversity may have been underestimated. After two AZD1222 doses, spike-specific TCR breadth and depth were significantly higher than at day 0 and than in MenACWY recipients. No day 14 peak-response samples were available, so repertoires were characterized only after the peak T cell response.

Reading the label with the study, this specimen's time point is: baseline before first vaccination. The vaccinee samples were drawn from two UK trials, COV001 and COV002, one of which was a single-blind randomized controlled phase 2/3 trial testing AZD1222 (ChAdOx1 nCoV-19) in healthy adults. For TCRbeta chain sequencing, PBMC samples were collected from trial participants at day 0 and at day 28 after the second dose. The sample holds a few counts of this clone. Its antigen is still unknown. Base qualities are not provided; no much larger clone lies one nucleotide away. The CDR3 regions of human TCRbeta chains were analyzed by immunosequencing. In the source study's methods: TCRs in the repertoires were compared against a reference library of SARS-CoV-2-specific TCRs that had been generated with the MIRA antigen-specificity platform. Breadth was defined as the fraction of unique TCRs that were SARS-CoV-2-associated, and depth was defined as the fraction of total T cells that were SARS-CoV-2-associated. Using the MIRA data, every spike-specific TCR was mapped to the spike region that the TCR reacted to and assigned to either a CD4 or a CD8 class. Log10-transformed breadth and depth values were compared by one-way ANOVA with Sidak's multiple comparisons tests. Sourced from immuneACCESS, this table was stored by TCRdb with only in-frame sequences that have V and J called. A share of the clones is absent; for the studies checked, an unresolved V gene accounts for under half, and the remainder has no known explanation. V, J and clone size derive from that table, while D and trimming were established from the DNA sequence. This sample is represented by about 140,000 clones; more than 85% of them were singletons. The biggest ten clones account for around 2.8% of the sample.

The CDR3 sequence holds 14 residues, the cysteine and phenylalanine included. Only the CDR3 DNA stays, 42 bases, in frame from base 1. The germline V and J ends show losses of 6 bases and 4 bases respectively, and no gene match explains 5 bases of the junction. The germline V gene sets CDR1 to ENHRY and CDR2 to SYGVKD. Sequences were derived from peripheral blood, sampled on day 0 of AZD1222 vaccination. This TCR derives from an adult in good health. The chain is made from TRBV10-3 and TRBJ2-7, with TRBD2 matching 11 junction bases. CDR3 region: CAIRPGLAEYEQYF. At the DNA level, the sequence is TGTGCCATCAGGCCGGGACTAGCGGAATACGAGCAGTACTTC.